This is a list of T cell receptor beta chains from one sample in a study of blood T cell repertoires in COVID-19. TCRdb's copy holds only in-frame clones and misses some; the assay was immunoSEQ multiplex PCR. The profile shows 200,000 to 250,000 clones, around 85% of them singletons. Sequenced sample: peripheral blood. These receptors were collected from a woman aged 25 to 39 who had recovered from COVID-19. Each CDR3 is given without its conserved first and last residue. The order of the fields is J gene, D gene, V gene, CDR3 protein. A D gene is named only where the DNA matches it firmly.

>TRBJ2-7|-|TRBV11-2
ASSLVAPLSGTLFSEQY
>TRBJ2-3|TRBD2|TRBV19
ASTSAPTGLAGADTQY
>TRBJ2-2|-|TRBV10-3
AISESMLQGNTGELF
>TRBJ1-2|TRBD1|TRBV29-1
SVEETGAGYT
>TRBJ1-1|-|TRBV2
ASTENTEAF
>TRBJ2-5|TRBD2|TRBV18
ASSPALAGETQY
>TRBJ2-7|-|TRBV6-8
ASSYVRWVYEQY
>TRBJ2-7|-|TRBV6-5
ASSYTLSSYEQY
>TRBJ1-2|-|TRBV27
ASSNNPSGGSGYT
>TRBJ2-5|-|TRBV6-5
ASRRGGPGETQY
>TRBJ2-2|-|TRBV10-3
AITTRGYNTGELF
>TRBJ2-1|-|TRBV14
ASQGPSYNEQF
>TRBJ1-2|-|TRBV7-9
ASSLVLSRARVYT
>TRBJ2-3|TRBD2|TRBV18
ASSPGGGAKDTQY
>TRBJ2-1|TRBD2|TRBV4-2
ASSQDGRGLAANNEQF
>TRBJ1-5|-|TRBV7-9
ASTSGGPQH
>TRBJ2-7|-|TRBV6-5
ASVAAPYEQY
>TRBJ1-5|-|TRBV20-1
SASTDNGNQPQH
>TRBJ2-3|TRBD2|TRBV28
ASSLLSSGGVGDTQY
>TRBJ2-7|TRBD2|TRBV5-1
ASSFHGPSGGPSYEQY
>TRBJ2-1|TRBD2|TRBV5-1
ASSQGLTPYNEQF
>TRBJ2-3|TRBD2|TRBV7-3
ASSLAGGSTDTQY
>TRBJ2-2|-|TRBV6-2/TRBV6-3
ASSPGGTGELF
>TRBJ2-5|TRBD2|TRBV6-2/TRBV6-3
ASSPYAGGSQETQY
>TRBJ2-5|TRBD1|TRBV19
ASSGGTGGRKTQY
>TRBJ2-7|-|TRBV19
ASSIQGGYEQY